Listed below are T cell receptor beta chains from one sample, sequenced in a study of blood T cell repertoires in COVID-19. Data came from immunoSEQ multiplex PCR; TCRdb stores just in-frame clones and leaves some out. This sample carries approximately 210,000 clones, approximately 79% of them seen once, and the ten largest clones take roughly 5%. Sample: peripheral blood. The origin of the receptors is a human donor in a cohort sampled during active COVID-19. CDR3s include the opening cysteine and the closing phenylalanine or tryptophan. Fields, in order: V gene, D gene, clone size, J gene, CDR3 DNA, CDR3 protein. The D gene is left open where the match is weak. Clone size, where shown, is once, few, many, or a class for clones that have expanded.

>TRBV10-3|TRBD2|.|TRBJ2-1
TGTGCCATCAGTCCGGGAGGGTCCTACAATGAGCAGTTCTTC
CAISPGGSYNEQFF
>TRBV6-5|.|.|TRBJ1-6
TGTGCCAGCAGCTACAGAGTGGATAATTCACCCCTCCACTTT
CASSYRVDNSPLHF
>TRBV7-2|.|once|TRBJ1-5
TGTGCCAGCAGCTTACAGGGCGGGGAGAGTTATCAGCCCCAGCATTTT
CASSLQGGESYQPQHF
>TRBV6-5|.|.|TRBJ1-3
TGTGCCAGCAGTTACTATCGGACAGCTTCTGGAAACACCATATATTTT
CASSYYRTASGNTIYF
>TRBV6-6|.|.|TRBJ2-7
TGTGCCAGCACGAGGGCTGGTAGCGGCGCCTACGAGCAGTACTTC
CASTRAGSGAYEQYF
>TRBV15|.|few|TRBJ2-5
TGTGCCACCAGCAGAGATGGTTTCGTAGCGACTACCCTTCAAGAGACCCAGTACTTC
CATSRDGFVATTLQETQYF
>TRBV28|TRBD1|.|TRBJ1-5
TGTGCCAGCAGGACCCAGGGGGCGGGTCAGCCCCAGCATTTT
CASRTQGAGQPQHF
>TRBV7-2|.|.|TRBJ2-2
TGTGCCAGCAGCTTAGCGGGCGCCCCCTCGGGGGAGCTGTTTTTT
CASSLAGAPSGELFF
>TRBV7-9|.|.|TRBJ2-3
TGTGCCAGCAGAGGCTGGCAGGGTAAACCGGGCACAGATACGCAGTATTTT
CASRGWQGKPGTDTQYF
>TRBV7-2|TRBD2|.|TRBJ2-5
TGTGCCAGCAGCCCAAGACTAGCGGGAGGGAAAGAGACCCAGTACTTC
CASSPRLAGGKETQYF
>TRBV6-5|TRBD1|.|TRBJ1-1
TGTGCCAGCAGCTCCGGGACAGGGAATGTTGAAGCTTTCTTT
CASSSGTGNVEAFF
>TRBV7-8|.|.|TRBJ1-1
TGTGCCAGCAGCCTCTCGGGAAAGAACACTGAAGCTTTCTTT
CASSLSGKNTEAFF
>TRBV30|.|.|TRBJ2-7
TGTGCCTGGAGCTCTAAGTTCCCGGGTTTCTACGAGCAGTACTTC
CAWSSKFPGFYEQYF
>TRBV21-1|.|.|TRBJ2-1
TGTGCCAGCAGCAAAATAAAAGGGACAGGGGTTCGGAATGAGCAGTTCTTC
CASSKIKGTGVRNEQFF